The clone carrying this T cell receptor beta chain was observed many times. This sample stems from a study of T cells in Graves' hyperthyroidism and ophthalmopathy. In the study overall: Specimen type is peripheral blood, collected at initial diagnosis prior to any treatment.

Using RNA transcripts as the source, TCR beta CDR3 regions were amplified. TCR CDR3 underwent first-round RT-PCR with the HTBI primer set. TCRdb called the multiplex PCR reads again in MiXCR, with one record for every CDR3 protein. Of 350,000 to 450,000 distinct CDR3 sequences in the sample, roughly 13% were seen once. Germline CDR1 is MNHNS and CDR2 is SASEGT. V lost 5 bases to trimming and J lost 4 bases, with 12 bases between them. The CDR3 is 14 residues long. Uncontrolled infection, other autoimmune disease, pregnancy or lactation excluded patients. Clinicians diagnosed patients from clinical symptoms, serum thyroxine and TRAb, thyroid ultrasound and orbital computed tomography. It was 8 to 10 ml of fresh peripheral blood that supplied the PBMCs.

The sequence was collected from a man aged 45-60 years with Graves' ophthalmopathy. Source material: blood. The chain carries TRBV6-1 and TRBJ2-1; D might be TRBD1 (6 bases). CDR3 in DNA: TGTGCCAGCAGTCGAGGGGGACAATACAATGAGCAGTTCTTC. As protein: CASSRGGQYNEQFF.